The text below deals with one T cell receptor beta chain. No antigen is known for it. The data stem from a study of beta chain features in type 1 diabetes. Findings and caveats of the study: Across all four CD4+ subsets, people with type 1 diabetes showed modestly shorter TCRB CDR3s.

V trimming: 7 bases; J trimming: 5 bases; junction bases outside the gene matches: 7. CDR1 and CDR2 from the germline V gene are MGHDK and SYGVNS. This CDR3 contains 14 residues. Reverse transcription of all isolated RNA meant that expressed TCRB transcripts were sequenced. Generated by immunoSEQ multiplex PCR, the TCRdb table keeps only in-frame clones and is missing some. The sample contains about 340,000 clones, 7% to 10% of which appear only once. The TCR was taken from a man under 40 with type 1 diabetes. Sequencing was done on a sample of central memory CD4+ T cells from blood. The chain links TRBV25-1 to TRBJ1-1, with TRBD1 matching 10 bases. DNA of the CDR3: TGTGCCAGCATGACGACAGGGGGCATTACTGAAGCTTTCTTT. Protein: CASMTTGGITEAFF. The entire variable domain, with the rest obtained from reference TRBV25-1 and TRBJ1-1, is as follows: EADIYQTPRYLVIGTGKKITLECSQTMGHDKMYWYQQDPGMELHLIHYSYGVNSTEKGDLSSESTVSRIRTEHFPLTLESARPSHTSQYLCASMTTGGITEAFFGQGTRLTVV.